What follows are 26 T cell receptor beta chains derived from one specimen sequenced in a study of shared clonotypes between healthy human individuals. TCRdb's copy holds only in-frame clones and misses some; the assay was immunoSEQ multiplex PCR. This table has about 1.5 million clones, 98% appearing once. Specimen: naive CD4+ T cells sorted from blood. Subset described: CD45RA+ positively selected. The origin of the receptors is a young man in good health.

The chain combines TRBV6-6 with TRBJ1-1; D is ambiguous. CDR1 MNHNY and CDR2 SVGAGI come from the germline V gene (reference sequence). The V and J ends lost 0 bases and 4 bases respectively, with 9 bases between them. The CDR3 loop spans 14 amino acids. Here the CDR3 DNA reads TGTGCCAGCAGTTACTCGGGTAGAAGCACTGAAGCTTTCTTT. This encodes CASSYSGRSTEAFF.

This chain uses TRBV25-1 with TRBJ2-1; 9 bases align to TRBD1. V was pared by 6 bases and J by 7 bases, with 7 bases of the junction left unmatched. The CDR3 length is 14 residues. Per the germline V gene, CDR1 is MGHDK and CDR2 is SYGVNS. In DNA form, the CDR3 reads TGTGCCAGCAGCGAGACAGGGGGATTGAATGAGCAGTTCTTC. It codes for CASSETGGLNEQFF.

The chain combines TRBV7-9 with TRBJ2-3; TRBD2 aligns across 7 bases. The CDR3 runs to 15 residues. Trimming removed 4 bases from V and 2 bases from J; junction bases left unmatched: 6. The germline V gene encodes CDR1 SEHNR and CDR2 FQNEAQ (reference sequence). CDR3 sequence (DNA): TGTGCCAGCAGCTCTGAGAGCGGGATCACAGATACGCAGTATTTT. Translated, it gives CASSSESGITDTQYF.

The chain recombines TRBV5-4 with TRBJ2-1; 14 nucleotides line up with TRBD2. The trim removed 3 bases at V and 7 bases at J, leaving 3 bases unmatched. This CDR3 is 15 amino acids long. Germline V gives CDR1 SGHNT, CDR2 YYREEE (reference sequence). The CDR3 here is CASSSGTSGSNEQFF. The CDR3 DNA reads TGTGCCAGCAGCTCCGGGACTAGCGGGAGTAATGAGCAGTTCTTC.

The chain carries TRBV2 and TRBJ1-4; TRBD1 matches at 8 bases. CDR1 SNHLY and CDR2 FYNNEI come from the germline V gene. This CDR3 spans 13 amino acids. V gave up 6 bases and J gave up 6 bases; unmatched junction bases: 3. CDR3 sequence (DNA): TGTGCCAGCAGCGGGACAGGCTATGAAAAACTGTTTTTT. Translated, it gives CASSGTGYEKLFF.

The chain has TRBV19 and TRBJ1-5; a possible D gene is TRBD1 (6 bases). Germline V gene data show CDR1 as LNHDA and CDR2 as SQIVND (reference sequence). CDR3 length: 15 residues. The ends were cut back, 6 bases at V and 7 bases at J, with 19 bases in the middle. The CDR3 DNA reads TGTGCCAGTAGACCAGACAGGTCCGAAGGGCAGCCCCAGCATTTT. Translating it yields CASRPDRSEGQPQHF.

The CDR3: CASSPLRGRNTGELFF. The CDR3 region has the DNA TGTGCCAGCAGCCCTTTAAGGGGGCGAAACACCGGGGAGCTGTTTTTT. The rearrangement uses TRBV5-5 and TRBJ2-2; 7 nucleotides agree with TRBD1. J lost 2 bases, V lost 4 bases, and 8 bases had no gene match. The germline V gene has CDR1 SGHKS and CDR2 YYEKEE (reference sequence). The CDR3 sequence is 16 residues long. The whole variable domain, filled in from reference TRBV5-5 and TRBJ2-2, reads DAGVTQSPTHLIKTRGQQVTLRCSPISGHKSVSWYQQVLGQGPQFIFQYYEKEERGRGNFPDRFSARQFPNYSSELNVNALLLGDSALYLCASSPLRGRNTGELFFGEGSRLTVL.

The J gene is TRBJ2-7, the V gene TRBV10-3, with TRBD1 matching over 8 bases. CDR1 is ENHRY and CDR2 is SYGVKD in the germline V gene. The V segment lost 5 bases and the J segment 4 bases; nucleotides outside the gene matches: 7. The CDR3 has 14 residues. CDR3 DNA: TGTGCCATCAGTTTCGAGGACAGGGCTTACGAGCAGTACTTC. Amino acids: CAISFEDRAYEQYF.

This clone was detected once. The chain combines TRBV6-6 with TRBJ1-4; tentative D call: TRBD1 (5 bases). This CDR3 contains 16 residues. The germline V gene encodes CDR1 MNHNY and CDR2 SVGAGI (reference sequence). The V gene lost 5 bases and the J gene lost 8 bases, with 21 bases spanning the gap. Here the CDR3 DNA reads TGTGCCAGCAGTCGGGTCGTACGAGGGGCAGGAGAAAAACTGTTTTTT. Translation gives CASSRVVRGAGEKLFF.

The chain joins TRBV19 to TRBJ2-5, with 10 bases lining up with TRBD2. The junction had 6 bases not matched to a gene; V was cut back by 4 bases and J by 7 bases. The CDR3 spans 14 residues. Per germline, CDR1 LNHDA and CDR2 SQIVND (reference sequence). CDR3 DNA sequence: TGTGCCAGTAGTACCGGACTAGCGGTCCGGACCCAGTACTTC. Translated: CASSTGLAVRTQYF.

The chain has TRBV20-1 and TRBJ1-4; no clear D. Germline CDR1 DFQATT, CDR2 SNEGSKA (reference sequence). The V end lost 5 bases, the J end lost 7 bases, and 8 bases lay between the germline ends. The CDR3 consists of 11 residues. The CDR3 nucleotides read TGCAGTGCTTTCTGGAGTGAAAAACTGTTTTTT. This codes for CSAFWSEKLFF.

CDR3 in DNA: TGTGCCAGCACCCCCCCGGGGGGCGGGGCCCACTACGAGCAGTACTTC. This encodes CASTPPGGGAHYEQYF. This chain uses TRBV28 with TRBJ2-7; D may be TRBD2 (7 bases). Per the germline V gene, CDR1 is MDHEN and CDR2 is SYDVKM. V lost 7 bases to trimming and J lost 3 bases, with 22 bases between them. This CDR3 contains 16 residues.

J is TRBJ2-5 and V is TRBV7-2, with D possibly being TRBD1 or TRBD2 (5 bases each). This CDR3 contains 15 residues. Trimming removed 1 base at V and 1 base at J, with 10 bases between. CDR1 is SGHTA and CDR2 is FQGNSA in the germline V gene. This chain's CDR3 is CASSLEGTFQETQYF. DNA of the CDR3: TGTGCCAGCAGCTTAGAGGGGACCTTCCAAGAGACCCAGTACTTC. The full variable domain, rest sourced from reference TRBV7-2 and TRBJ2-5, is GAGVSQSPSNKVTEKGKDVELRCDPISGHTALYWYRQSLGQGLEFLIYFQGNSAPDKSGLPSDRFSAERTGGSVSTLTIQRTQQEDSAVYLCASSLEGTFQETQYFGPGTRLLVL.

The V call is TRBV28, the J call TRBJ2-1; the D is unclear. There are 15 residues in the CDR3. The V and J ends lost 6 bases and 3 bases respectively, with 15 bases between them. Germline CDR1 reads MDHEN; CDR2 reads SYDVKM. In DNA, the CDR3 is TGTGCCAGCAGCTCCCGAGGCGTCGGCTACAATGAGCAGTTCTTC. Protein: CASSSRGVGYNEQFF.

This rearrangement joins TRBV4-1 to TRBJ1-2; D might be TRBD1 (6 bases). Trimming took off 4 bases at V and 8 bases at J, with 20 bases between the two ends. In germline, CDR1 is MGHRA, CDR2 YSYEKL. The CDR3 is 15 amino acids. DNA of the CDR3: TGCGCCAGCAGCCTCCCGACAGGACTCGTGTCAGGCTACACCTTC. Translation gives CASSLPTGLVSGYTF.

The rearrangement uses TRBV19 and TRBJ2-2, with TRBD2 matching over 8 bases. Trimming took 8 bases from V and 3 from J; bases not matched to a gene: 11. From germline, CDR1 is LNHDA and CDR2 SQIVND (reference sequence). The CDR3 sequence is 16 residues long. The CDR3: CASSKSGSGDTGELFF. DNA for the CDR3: TGTGCCAGTTCGAAGAGCGGGAGTGGGGACACCGGGGAGCTGTTTTTT.

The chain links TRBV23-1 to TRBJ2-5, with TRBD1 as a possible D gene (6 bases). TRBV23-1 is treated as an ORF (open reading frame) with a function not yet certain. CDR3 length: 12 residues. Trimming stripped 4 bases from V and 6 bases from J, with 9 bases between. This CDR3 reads CASSRQGQTQYF. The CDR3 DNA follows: TGCGCCAGCAGTCGGCAGGGGCAGACCCAGTACTTC.

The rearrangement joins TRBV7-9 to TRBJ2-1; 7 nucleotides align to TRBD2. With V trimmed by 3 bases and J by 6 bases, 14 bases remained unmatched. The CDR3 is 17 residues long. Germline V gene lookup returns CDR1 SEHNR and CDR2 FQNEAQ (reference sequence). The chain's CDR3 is CASSLGGAGAPVNEQFF. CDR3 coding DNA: TGTGCCAGCAGCTTGGGGGGTGCGGGAGCGCCGGTCAATGAGCAGTTCTTC.

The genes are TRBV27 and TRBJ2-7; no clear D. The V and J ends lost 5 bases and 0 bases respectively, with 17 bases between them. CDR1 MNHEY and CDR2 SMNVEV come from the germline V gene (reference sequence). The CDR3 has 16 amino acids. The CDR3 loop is CASSPRSLLTSYEQYF. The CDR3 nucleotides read TGTGCCAGCAGTCCAAGATCCCTGTTAACCTCCTACGAGCAGTACTTC.

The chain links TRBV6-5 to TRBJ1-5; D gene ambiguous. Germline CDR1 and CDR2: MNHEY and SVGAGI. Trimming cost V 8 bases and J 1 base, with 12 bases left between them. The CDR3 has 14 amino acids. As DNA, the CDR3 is TGTGCCAGCGCCAAAGGAAGGAGCAATCAGCCCCAGCATTTT. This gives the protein CASAKGRSNQPQHF.

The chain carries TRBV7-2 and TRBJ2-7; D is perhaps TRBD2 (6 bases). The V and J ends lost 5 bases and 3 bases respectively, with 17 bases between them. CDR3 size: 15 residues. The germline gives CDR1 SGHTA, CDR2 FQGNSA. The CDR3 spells CASSQQGLISYEQYF. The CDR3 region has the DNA TGTGCCAGCAGCCAGCAGGGACTTATAAGCTACGAGCAGTACTTC.

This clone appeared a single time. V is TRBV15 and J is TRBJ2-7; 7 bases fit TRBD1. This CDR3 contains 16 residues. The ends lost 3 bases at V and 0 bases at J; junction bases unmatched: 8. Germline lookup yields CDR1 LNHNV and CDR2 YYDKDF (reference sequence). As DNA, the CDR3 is TGTGCCACCAGCAGGAGGGACAGAAGGAGCTCCTACGAGCAGTACTTC. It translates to CATSRRDRRSSYEQYF.

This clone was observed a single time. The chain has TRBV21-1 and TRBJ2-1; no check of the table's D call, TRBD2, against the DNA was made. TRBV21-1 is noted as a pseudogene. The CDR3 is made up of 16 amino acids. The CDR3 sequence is CASSHREGHEMNEQFF. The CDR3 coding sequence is TGTGCCAGCAGCCACCGGGAGGGCCATGAGATGAATGAGCAGTTCTTC.

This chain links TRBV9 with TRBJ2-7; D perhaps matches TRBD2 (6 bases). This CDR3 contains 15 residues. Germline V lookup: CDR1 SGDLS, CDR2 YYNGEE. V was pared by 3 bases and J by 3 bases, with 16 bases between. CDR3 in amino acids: CASSGDSQTRYEQYF. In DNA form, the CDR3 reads TGTGCCAGCAGCGGGGACTCCCAGACGCGCTACGAGCAGTACTTC.

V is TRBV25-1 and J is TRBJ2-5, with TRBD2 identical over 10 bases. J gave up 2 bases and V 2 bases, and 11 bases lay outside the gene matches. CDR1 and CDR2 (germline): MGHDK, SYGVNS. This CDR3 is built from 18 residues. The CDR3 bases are TGTGCCAGCAGTGAACGATATAAGAGACTAGCGGGTCAAGAGACCCAGTACTTC. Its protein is CASSERYKRLAGQETQYF.

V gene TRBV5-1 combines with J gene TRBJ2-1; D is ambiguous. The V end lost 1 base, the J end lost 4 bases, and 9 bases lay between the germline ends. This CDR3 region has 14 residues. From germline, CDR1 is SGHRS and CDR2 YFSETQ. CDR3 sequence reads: CASSLSLTYNEQFF. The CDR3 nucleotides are TGCGCCAGCAGCTTGTCACTTACTTACAATGAGCAGTTCTTC. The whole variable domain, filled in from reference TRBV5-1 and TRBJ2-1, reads KAGVTQTPRYLIKTRGQQVTLSCSPISGHRSVSWYQQTPGQGLQFLFEYFSETQRNKGNFPGRFSGRQFSNSRSEMNVSTLELGDSALYLCASSLSLTYNEQFFGPGTRLTVL.